This record concerns one TCR beta chain sequence. Its antigen is undetermined. The data stem from a study of human T cells and chemical hapten exposure. General study findings and limits: Patch test score was positively correlated with the counts of TCRs that had expanded at PT1.

TCRdb passed the RACE reads through MiXCR, listing each CDR3 protein once. Of tens of thousands of distinct CDR3 sequences in the sample, about 9.3% were seen once. Germline V gives CDR1 LNHDA, CDR2 SQIVND (reference sequence). V lost 3 bases to trimming and J lost 1 base, with 19 bases between them. The CDR3 totals 18 residues. Sample time point: patch test 1, 2 weeks after DPC sensitization. Specified treatment: therapeutic diphenylcyclopropenone sensitization with weekly scalp DPC. Sample donors consisted of patients with alopecia, aged 18 to 70 years, who were suitable for DPC. The genes are TRBV19 and TRBJ2-4, with a possible D match to TRBD1 (6 bases). The clonotype originates from a woman between 40 and 50 years old with alopecia areata. Some clones in this sample may be carry-over from other donors' samples. The sample here was whole blood, taken in connection with sensitization to the hapten diphenylcyclopropenone (DPC). The CDR3 region has the DNA TGTGCCAGTAGTATCACCGATACAGGGTACGGGGCCAAAAACATTCAGTACTTC. It translates to CASSITDTGYGAKNIQYF. The full variable domain, in which reference TRBV19 and TRBJ2-4 provide the parts outside the CDR3, is DGGITQSPKYLFRKEGQNVTLSCEQNLNHDAMYWYRQDPGQGLRLIYYSQIVNDFQKGDIAEGYSVSREKKESFPLTVTSAQKNPTAFYLCASSITDTGYGAKNIQYFGAGTRLSVL.